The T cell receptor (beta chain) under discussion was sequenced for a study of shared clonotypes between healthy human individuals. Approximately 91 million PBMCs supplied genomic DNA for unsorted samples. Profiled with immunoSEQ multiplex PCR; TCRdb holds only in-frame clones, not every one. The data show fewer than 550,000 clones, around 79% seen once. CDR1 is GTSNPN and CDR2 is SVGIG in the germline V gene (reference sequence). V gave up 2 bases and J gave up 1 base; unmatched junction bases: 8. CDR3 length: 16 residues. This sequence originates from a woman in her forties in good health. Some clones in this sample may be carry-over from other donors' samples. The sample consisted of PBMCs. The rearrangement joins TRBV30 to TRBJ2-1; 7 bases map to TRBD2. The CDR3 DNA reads TGTGCCTGGAGTTCAGAAACGGGGGGATCCTACAATGAGCAGTTCTTC. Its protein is CAWSSETGGSYNEQFF. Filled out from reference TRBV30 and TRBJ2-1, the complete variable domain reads SQTIHQWPATLVQPVGSPLSLECTVEGTSNPNLYWYRQAAGRGLQLLFYSVGIGQISSEVPQNLSASRPQDRQFILSSKKLLLSDSGFYLCAWSSETGGSYNEQFFGPGTRLTVL.